These 22 T cell receptor beta chains were all obtained from the same sample, sequenced in a study of blood T cell repertoires in COVID-19. Here immunoSEQ multiplex PCR was the method, and the copy in TCRdb shows in-frame clones only, minus some. The table records approximately 250,000 clones, roughly 85% of them present only once. The specimen was peripheral blood. The receptor source for this set is a man between 25 and 39 years old who had recovered from COVID-19.

V usage is TRBV6-2 or TRBV6-3 and J usage is TRBJ1-5; maybe TRBD1 (6 bases). The CDR3 loop spans 15 amino acids. In germline, CDR1 is MNHEY, CDR2 SVGEGT. V lost 5 bases to trimming and J lost 4 bases, with 15 bases between them. CDR3 region: CASSNYARGNQPQHF. CDR3 bases: TGTGCCAGCAGTAACTACGCCAGGGGTAATCAGCCCCAGCATTTT.

This rearrangement joins TRBV9 to TRBJ2-3; TRBD2 is a possible D gene (7 bases). V shed 0 bases and J shed 2 bases, with 13 bases lying between them. Germline V gene lookup returns CDR1 SGDLS and CDR2 YYNGEE. The CDR3 is 16 amino acids. CDR3 sequence reads: CASSVGLRGPTDTQYF. Here the CDR3 DNA reads TGTGCCAGCAGCGTAGGTCTGCGGGGGCCCACAGATACGCAGTATTTT.

As regards this clone: One end of the junction does not line up with germline, which may come from a read error. V usage is TRBV4-3 and J usage is TRBJ1-1, with D maybe TRBD1 (6 bases). CDR1 and CDR2 (germline): LGHNA, YSLEER. The CDR3 is made up of 13 amino acids. The DNA of the CDR3 is TGCGCCAGCAGTACAGGGATGAACAGTGAAGCTTTCTTT. Encoded protein: CASSTGMNSEAFF.

This clone was seen more than once but under ten times. The CDR3: CASGEGTSGDDTQYF. The CDR3 bases are TGTGCCAGCGGCGAAGGTACTAGCGGGGACGATACGCAGTATTTT. V usage is TRBV6-4 and J usage is TRBJ2-3, with TRBD2 matching over 10 bases. V trimming: 8 bases; J trimming: 6 bases; junction bases outside the gene matches: 11. Germline V gene sequence: CDR1 MRHNA, CDR2 SNTAGT. This CDR3 comprises 15 residues.

The rearrangement joins TRBV7-2 to TRBJ2-7, with 9 bases aligning to TRBD2. Per the germline V gene, CDR1 is SGHTA and CDR2 is FQGNSA. Trimming took 5 bases from V and 3 from J; bases not matched to a gene: 8. This CDR3 has 15 residues. In nucleotides, the CDR3 is TGTGCCAGCAGCCAGCTAGCGGGACCCTACTACGAGCAGTACTTC. It encodes CASSQLAGPYYEQYF.

The CDR3 protein is CASSRDTQNNSPLHF. DNA for the CDR3: TGTGCCAGCTCACGGGACACACAGAATAATTCACCCCTCCACTTT. The V gene is TRBV18, the J gene TRBJ1-6, with D possibly matching TRBD1 (6 bases). This CDR3 has 15 residues. Trimming pared 4 bases from V and 5 bases from J, leaving 12 bases between. The germline CDR1 and CDR2 sequences are KGHSH and LQKENI. The full variable domain, with the rest looked up from reference TRBV18 and TRBJ1-6, is NAGVMQNPRHLVRRRGQEARLRCSPMKGHSHVYWYRQLPEEGLKFMVYLQKENIIDESGMPKERFSAEFPKEGPSILRIQQVVRGDSAAYFCASSRDTQNNSPLHFGNGTRLTVT.

The chain links TRBV24-1 to TRBJ2-2; D possibly corresponds to TRBD1 (6 bases). Germline CDR1 KGHDR, CDR2 SFDVKD. Trimming took 0 bases from V and 4 from J, leaving 14 bases between them. The CDR3 runs 17 residues. CDR3 sequence: CATSDLGPGHSTGELFF. CDR3 nucleotide sequence: TGTGCCACCAGTGATTTGGGACCGGGACACAGCACCGGGGAGCTGTTTTTT.

The CDR3 nucleotides read TGTGCCAGTAGTTCACGGGACTTCCCAGGGGGCTACACCTTC. Translated, it gives CASSSRDFPGGYTF. The rearrangement joins TRBV19 to TRBJ1-2, with D perhaps matching TRBD1 (5 bases). CDR3 size: 14 residues. V was trimmed by 5 bases and J by 8 bases, leaving 18 bases between them. CDR1 and CDR2 (germline): LNHDA, SQIVND (reference sequence).

The gene calls are TRBV19 and TRBJ1-1; TRBD1 might be the D (6 bases). The CDR3 runs 15 residues. V was clipped by 6 bases and J by 1 base, with 15 bases between them. CDR1 is LNHDA, CDR2 SQIVND, per germline (reference sequence). The CDR3 nucleotides are TGTGCCAGTAGCTCTAATCCACAGGGGAACACTGAAGCTTTCTTT. The encoded protein is CASSSNPQGNTEAFF.

V usage is TRBV29-1 and J usage is TRBJ1-2, with 7 bases fitting TRBD1. The CDR3 loop spans 13 amino acids. CDR1 is SQVTM, CDR2 ANQGSEA, per germline. Unmatched junction bases numbered 5, after V lost 4 bases and J lost 3 bases. CDR3 in amino acids: CSVGNRGDYGYTF. The CDR3 bases are TGCAGCGTTGGGAACAGGGGAGACTATGGCTACACCTTC.

This clone was detected once. The DNA of the CDR3 is TGTGCCAGCAGTTTAAGGACAGGGGGCCGCAATCAGCCCCAGCATTTT. It is translated as CASSLRTGGRNQPQHF. This chain links TRBV28 with TRBJ1-5; TRBD1 matches at 11 bases. From germline, CDR1 is MDHEN and CDR2 SYDVKM. Losses at the gene ends were 2 bases for V and 2 bases for J; bases not matched to a gene: 2. The CDR3 extends over 16 amino acids.

This clone was counted between two and nine times. The V call is TRBV7-8, the J call TRBJ1-5; no clear D. This CDR3 has 12 residues. Trimming pared 4 bases from V and 4 bases from J, leaving 5 bases between. Per the germline V gene, CDR1 is SGHVS and CDR2 is FQNEAQ. The CDR3 loop is CASSSQNQPQHF. The DNA of the CDR3 is TGTGCCAGCAGCTCCCAAAATCAGCCCCAGCATTTT.

This chain connects TRBV5-6 to TRBJ1-2; the match to TRBD1 covers 9 bases. The germline V gene encodes CDR1 SGHDT and CDR2 YYEEEE. The J segment lost 7 bases and the V segment lost 0 bases, leaving 4 bases of the junction unmatched. The CDR3 has 14 residues. This CDR3 reads CASSLEDRGIGYTF. For the CDR3, the DNA is TGTGCCAGCAGCTTGGAGGACAGGGGAATTGGCTACACCTTC.

The chain links TRBV10-3 to TRBJ2-2, with 9 bases aligning to TRBD2. Germline V gives CDR1 ENHRY, CDR2 SYGVKD. The CDR3 sequence is 14 residues long. V shed 10 bases, J shed 4 bases, and the junction held 7 bases outside the gene matches. The chain's CDR3 is CATQGTSSTGELFF. The DNA for the CDR3 is TGTGCCACCCAGGGGACTAGCTCCACCGGGGAGCTGTTTTTT.

The V gene is TRBV5-4, the J gene TRBJ1-3, with 10 bases aligning to TRBD1. Unmatched junction bases numbered 12, after V lost 1 base and J lost 8 bases. The CDR3 totals 17 residues. In germline, CDR1 is SGHNT, CDR2 YYREEE (reference sequence). The DNA for the CDR3 is TGTGCCAGCAGCTTGTGGACAGGGGGATTCACAGGCGACACCATATATTTT. It specifies CASSLWTGGFTGDTIYF.

The chain uses TRBV4-1 and TRBJ2-4, with TRBD1 as a possible D gene (5 bases). Per the germline V gene, CDR1 is MGHRA and CDR2 is YSYEKL. The length of the CDR3 is 15 residues. V shed 1 base and J shed 3 bases, with 10 bases lying between them. CDR3 DNA: TGCGCCAGCAGCCAAGGGGGCATAAGCAAAAACATTCAGTACTTC. This translates into CASSQGGISKNIQYF.

The rearrangement joins TRBV15 to TRBJ1-4, with 9 bases that match TRBD1. V lost 5 bases to trimming and J lost 7 bases; unmatched junction nucleotides: 8. This CDR3 contains 15 residues. From germline, CDR1 is LNHNV and CDR2 YYDKDF (reference sequence). CDR3 nucleotide sequence: TGTGCCACCAGCGCACACAGGGGGCTTTTTGAAAAACTGTTTTTT. It yields the protein CATSAHRGLFEKLFF.

V gene TRBV19 combines with J gene TRBJ2-5, with a weak D call TRBD1 (6 bases). Germline loops: CDR1 LNHDA, CDR2 SQIVND (reference sequence). V gave up 4 bases and J gave up 4 bases, with 10 bases separating them. The CDR3 is made up of 13 amino acids. In DNA form, the CDR3 reads TGTGCCAGTAGTACGGGCAGGGGAGAGACCCAGTACTTC. Amino acids: CASSTGRGETQYF.

The rearrangement uses TRBV7-9 and TRBJ1-1, with 8 bases matching TRBD1. Trimming took 5 bases from V and 5 from J; bases not matched to a gene: 7. From germline, CDR1 is SEHNR and CDR2 FQNEAQ (reference sequence). The CDR3 contains 14 residues. In nucleotides, the CDR3 is TGTGCCAGCAGCCAAGGACAGGGAGGTACTGAAGCTTTCTTT. Translation: CASSQGQGGTEAFF.

The sample holds one count of this clone. V and J are TRBV4-2 and TRBJ2-7; 11 nucleotides align to TRBD2. Germline CDR1 LGHNA, CDR2 YNFKEQ. V shed 0 bases, J shed 6 bases, and the junction held 7 bases outside the gene matches. The CDR3 contains 16 residues. CDR3 loop: CASSQDPLAGGFEQYF. CDR3 sequence (DNA): TGTGCCAGCAGCCAAGATCCTCTAGCGGGGGGCTTCGAGCAGTACTTC.

The rearrangement links TRBV6-4 to TRBJ1-1; TRBD1 matches at 9 bases. The CDR3 loop spans 16 amino acids. V lost 6 bases and J lost 1; bases outside the gene matches: 9. The germline gives CDR1 MRHNA, CDR2 SNTAGT. CDR3 amino acids: CASRAQGQGKNTEAFF. The CDR3 DNA sequence: TGTGCCAGCAGGGCCCAAGGACAGGGGAAGAACACTGAAGCTTTCTTT.

The chain employs TRBV11-3 and TRBJ1-1, with D perhaps matching TRBD1 (6 bases). Deletions cut 3 bases from V and 5 bases from J, with 13 bases between. Germline V gene sequence: CDR1 SGHNT, CDR2 YENEEA. The CDR3 contains 14 residues. CDR3 loop: CASSLGGAGTEAFF. CDR3 nucleotides: TGTGCCAGCAGCTTGGGGGGGGCTGGGACTGAAGCTTTCTTT.